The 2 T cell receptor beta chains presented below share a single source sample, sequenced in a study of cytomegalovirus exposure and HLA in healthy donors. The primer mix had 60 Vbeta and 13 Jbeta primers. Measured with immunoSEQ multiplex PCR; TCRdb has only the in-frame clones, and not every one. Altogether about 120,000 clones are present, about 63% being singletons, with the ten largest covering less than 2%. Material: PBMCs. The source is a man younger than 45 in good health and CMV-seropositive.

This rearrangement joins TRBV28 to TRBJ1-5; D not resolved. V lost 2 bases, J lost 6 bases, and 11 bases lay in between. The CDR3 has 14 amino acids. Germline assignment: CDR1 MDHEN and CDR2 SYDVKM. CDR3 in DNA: TGTGCCAGCAGTTTAACGTCCAGTACTCAGCCCCAGCATTTT. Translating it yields CASSLTSSTQPQHF. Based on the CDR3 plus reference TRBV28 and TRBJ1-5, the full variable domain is DVKVTQSSRYLVKRTGEKVFLECVQDMDHENMFWYRQDPGLGLRLIYFSYDVKMKEKGDIPEGYSVSREKKERFSLILESASTNQTSMYLCASSLTSSTQPQHFGDGTRLSIL.

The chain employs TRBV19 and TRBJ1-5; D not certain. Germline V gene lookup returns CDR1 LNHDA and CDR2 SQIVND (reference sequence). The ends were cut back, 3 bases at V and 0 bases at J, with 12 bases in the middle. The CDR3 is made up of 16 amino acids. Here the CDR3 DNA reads TGTGCCAGTAGTATCGGGCGGGGTTATAGCAATCAGCCCCAGCATTTT. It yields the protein CASSIGRGYSNQPQHF.